The 18 T cell receptor beta chains reported below all come from one sample, sequenced in a study of cytomegalovirus exposure and HLA in healthy donors. Both 60 Vbeta primers and 13 Jbeta primers went into the PCR. Using immunoSEQ multiplex PCR, the repertoire was profiled, and TCRdb retains in-frame clones only, with some absent. The table has under 110,000 clones, less than 80% seen once. The specimen was PBMCs. The receptors were gathered from a man aged 55-75 years in good health and CMV-seronegative.

The chain uses TRBV7-2 and TRBJ1-2; 8 bases match TRBD1. Germline CDR1 reads SGHTA; CDR2 reads FQGNSA. V lost 4 bases and J lost 2; bases outside the gene matches: 3. CDR3 length: 14 residues. This chain's CDR3 is CASSSGQGNYGYTF. In DNA, the CDR3 is TGTGCCAGCAGCTCCGGACAGGGAAACTATGGCTACACCTTC.

This chain joins TRBV2 and TRBJ1-5; 7 bases align to TRBD1. The germline V gene has CDR1 SNHLY and CDR2 FYNNEI. Losses at the gene ends were 7 bases for V and 0 bases for J; bases not matched to a gene: 3. This CDR3 has 14 residues. CDR3 bases: TGTGCCAGCATGTACAGGGGTAGCAATCAGCCCCAGCATTTT. Protein: CASMYRGSNQPQHF. Full variable domain (missing parts from reference TRBV2 and TRBJ1-5): EPEVTQTPSHQVTQMGQEVILRCVPISNHLYFYWYRQILGQKVEFLVSFYNNEISEKSEIFDDQFSVERPDGSNFTLKIRSTKLEDSAMYFCASMYRGSNQPQHFGDGTRLSIL.

This clone was found once. The chain has TRBV7-2 and TRBJ1-5; 9 bases fit TRBD1. V lost 4 bases, J lost 5 bases, and 9 bases stayed unmatched. The CDR3 runs 16 residues. Germline assignment: CDR1 SGHTA and CDR2 FQGNSA. As DNA, the CDR3 is TGTGCCAGCAGCTCACAGGGGGCCGGGACAGATCAGCCCCAGCATTTT. Residues: CASSSQGAGTDQPQHF.

V gene TRBV7-9 combines with J gene TRBJ1-1; D might be TRBD1 (6 bases). CDR1 and CDR2 (germline): SEHNR, FQNEAQ (reference sequence). The germline V and J ends were trimmed by 4 bases and 1 base, with 16 bases remaining between them. The CDR3 runs 16 residues. The CDR3 loop is CASSSPGGQGNTEAFF. CDR3 nucleotide sequence: TGTGCCAGCAGCTCGCCCGGGGGGCAGGGGAACACTGAAGCTTTCTTT.

The chain carries TRBV2 and TRBJ2-3; the D gene is possibly TRBD2 (5 bases). CDR1 and CDR2 from the germline V gene are SNHLY and FYNNEI. Trimming took 1 base from V and 4 from J, leaving 12 bases between them. The CDR3 loop spans 15 amino acids. CDR3: CASSEGMRASDTQYF. CDR3 nucleotides: TGTGCCAGCAGTGAAGGGATGAGGGCGTCAGATACGCAGTATTTT. The entire variable domain, with the rest obtained from reference TRBV2 and TRBJ2-3, is as follows: EPEVTQTPSHQVTQMGQEVILRCVPISNHLYFYWYRQILGQKVEFLVSFYNNEISEKSEIFDDQFSVERPDGSNFTLKIRSTKLEDSAMYFCASSEGMRASDTQYFGPGTRLTVL.

This clone was detected only a few times. The chain carries TRBV6-1 and TRBJ1-1, with TRBD1 matching over 7 bases. With 6 bases clipped from V and 4 bases from J, the junction kept 8 bases outside the gene matches. The germline V gene encodes CDR1 MNHNS and CDR2 SASEGT. The CDR3 sequence is 14 residues long. CDR3 coding DNA: TGTGCCAGCAGCAGAGGACAGGAGCTCACTGAAGCTTTCTTT. Its translation: CASSRGQELTEAFF.

The chain carries TRBV29-1 and TRBJ1-4, with D unresolved. Germline V gene lookup returns CDR1 SQVTM and CDR2 ANQGSEA. The CDR3 is 12 amino acids. With 6 bases removed from V and 3 bases from J, the gap between germline ends came to 8 bases. The CDR3 reads CSVLGANEKLFF. DNA for the CDR3: TGCAGCGTGCTCGGGGCTAATGAAAAACTGTTTTTT.

This clone was seen only a few times. The V and J genes are TRBV5-5 and TRBJ1-6; maybe TRBD1 (6 bases). Germline V gene sequence: CDR1 SGHKS, CDR2 YYEKEE (reference sequence). Trimming cost V 3 bases and J 6 bases, with 10 bases left between them. The CDR3 is 14 amino acids. CDR3 amino acids: CASSSGVSNSPLHF. The CDR3 nucleotides read TGTGCCAGCAGCTCAGGGGTTAGTAATTCACCCCTCCACTTT.

The chain has TRBV28 and TRBJ2-5; 7 nucleotides agree with TRBD1. Germline V gene lookup returns CDR1 MDHEN and CDR2 SYDVKM. The CDR3 is made up of 13 amino acids. The V and J ends lost 6 bases and 5 bases, in that order; junction bases with no gene match: 6. The CDR3 loop reads CASSLDRVETQYF. The CDR3 nucleotides read TGTGCCAGCAGCTTAGACAGGGTTGAGACCCAGTACTTC.

The chain links TRBV2 to TRBJ2-3, with TRBD2 as a possible D gene (6 bases). Trimming took off 3 bases at V and 14 bases at J, with 18 bases between the two ends. CDR3 size: 13 residues. CDR1 and CDR2 from the germline V gene are SNHLY and FYNNEI. CDR3 nucleotide sequence: TGTGCCAGCAGTGACGGCGGGATCCGGGTAAGGTATTTT. Translation gives CASSDGGIRVRYF. Full variable domain (remainder filled in from reference TRBV2 and TRBJ2-3): EPEVTQTPSHQVTQMGQEVILRCVPISNHLYFYWYRQILGQKVEFLVSFYNNEISEKSEIFDDQFSVERPDGSNFTLKIRSTKLEDSAMYFCASSDGGIRVRYFGPGTRLTVL.

The chain has TRBV4-3 and TRBJ2-7; possible D gene TRBD2, 5 bases. With 0 bases removed from V and 4 bases from J, the gap between germline ends came to 13 bases. This CDR3 has 15 residues. Germline V gene lookup returns CDR1 LGHNA and CDR2 YSLEER. CDR3 nucleotides: TGCGCCAGCAGCCAAGAAGGACTTACATCTTACGAGCAGTACTTC. This translates into CASSQEGLTSYEQYF.

In its sample, this clone was seen once. The genes are TRBV2 and TRBJ2-5; 14 bases align to TRBD2. Germline values: CDR1 SNHLY, CDR2 FYNNEI. The CDR3 has 15 amino acids. The V gene end was trimmed by 5 bases and the J gene end by 4 bases; junction bases not matched to a gene: 3. The CDR3 coding sequence is TGTGCCAGCAGTAAGGGACTAGCGGGGGTAGAGACCCAGTACTTC. It specifies CASSKGLAGVETQYF.

In DNA, the CDR3 is TGTGCCAGCAGCCTCGGGACAGGACCTTGGGGGCAGTACGTC. Translated: CASSLGTGPWGQYV. J is TRBJ2-7 and V is TRBV7-9; 8 bases are shared with TRBD1. There are 14 residues in the CDR3. V shed 5 bases and J 9 bases; nucleotides not matched to a gene: 12. The germline V gene encodes CDR1 SEHNR and CDR2 FQNEAQ (reference sequence).

The chain links TRBV6-5 to TRBJ2-1; D ambiguous. CDR3 length: 12 amino acids. Germline V lookup: CDR1 MNHEY, CDR2 SVGAGI. Trimming pared 4 bases from V and 7 bases from J, leaving 8 bases between. The CDR3 sequence: CASSSLGNEQFF. In DNA form, the CDR3 reads TGTGCCAGCAGTTCCCTAGGAAATGAGCAGTTCTTC.

This clone was detected only once. This chain connects TRBV6-1 to TRBJ1-4; the match to TRBD1 covers 9 bases. V gave up 0 bases and J gave up 4 bases; unmatched junction bases: 3. The V gene's germline CDR1 is MNHNS and CDR2 SASEGT. This CDR3 has 16 amino acids. This CDR3 is CASSEAPGQGNEKLFF. CDR3 nucleotide sequence: TGTGCCAGCAGTGAAGCGCCGGGACAGGGTAATGAAAAACTGTTTTTT.

The genes are TRBV6-5 and TRBJ1-6; 8 bases agree with TRBD1. The V gene's germline CDR1 is MNHEY and CDR2 SVGAGI. Trimming took 2 bases from V and 9 from J; bases not matched to a gene: 6. CDR3 length equals 15 residues. CDR3 coding DNA: TGTGCCAGCAGTTACGCGGGACAGGTTGGTTCACCCCTCCACTTT. Its protein product is CASSYAGQVGSPLHF.

This chain links TRBV4-3 with TRBJ1-1; a weak D match, TRBD1 (5 bases). Germline V gene data show CDR1 as LGHNA and CDR2 as YSLEER. The CDR3 is 14 residues long. Trimming cost V 0 bases and J 11 bases, with 16 bases left between them. The CDR3 loop reads CASSQELEGTGAFF. For the CDR3, the DNA is TGCGCCAGCAGCCAAGAATTGGAAGGGACTGGCGCTTTCTTT.

This clone has more than one count but fewer than ten. The V call is TRBV4-2, the J call TRBJ2-3; 9 nucleotides align to TRBD2. This CDR3 has 15 residues. Per germline, CDR1 LGHNA and CDR2 YNFKEQ. Germline trimming cut 4 bases from V and 4 bases from J; bases unmatched to any gene: 6. The CDR3 DNA reads TGTGCCAGCAGCCGCCGGCTAGCGGGGTCAGATACGCAGTATTTT. Translation gives CASSRRLAGSDTQYF.